Below, 27 T cell receptor beta chains from the same sample are listed, as sequenced in a study of blood T cell repertoires in COVID-19. TCRdb's table, derived via immunoSEQ multiplex PCR, lists solely in-frame clones and lacks some. The repertoire holds over 250,000 clones, with approximately 83% as singletons. The material sequenced was peripheral blood. These receptors originate from a woman aged 45 to 65 who had recovered from COVID-19.

Here the CDR3 DNA reads TGTGCCAGCAGTAAAGGGCCTAACTATGGCTACACCTTC. It encodes CASSKGPNYGYTF. V is TRBV2 and J is TRBJ1-2; no firm D call. Germline-derived CDR1 and CDR2 are SNHLY and FYNNEI. V was pared by 5 bases and J by 0 bases, with 7 bases between. CDR3 length: 13 residues. The whole variable domain, remainder taken from reference TRBV2 and TRBJ1-2, is EPEVTQTPSHQVTQMGQEVILRCVPISNHLYFYWYRQILGQKVEFLVSFYNNEISEKSEIFDDQFSVERPDGSNFTLKIRSTKLEDSAMYFCASSKGPNYGYTFGSGTRLTVV.

V usage is TRBV6-6 and J usage is TRBJ2-3; D perhaps matches TRBD1 (6 bases). The length of the CDR3 is 13 residues. Germline lookup yields CDR1 MNHNY and CDR2 SVGAGI (reference sequence). Trimming cost V 0 bases and J 5 bases, with 6 bases left between them. CDR3 bases: TGTGCCAGCAGTTACTCCAGGGGAGATACGCAGTATTTT. Translated, it gives CASSYSRGDTQYF.

This chain uses TRBV5-4 with TRBJ2-7, with 7 bases that match TRBD1. This CDR3 has 13 residues. CDR1 SGHNT and CDR2 YYREEE come from the germline V gene (reference sequence). Trimming took 5 bases from V and 3 from J; bases not matched to a gene: 5. The CDR3 coding sequence is TGTGCCAGCAGTAGACAGGGCCTCTACGAGCAGTACTTC. Amino acid sequence: CASSRQGLYEQYF.

The chain combines TRBV19 with TRBJ1-3, with D perhaps matching TRBD1 (5 bases). Germline V gives CDR1 LNHDA, CDR2 SQIVND (reference sequence). V dropped 7 bases and J dropped 2 bases, with 9 bases sitting between them. The CDR3 has 13 residues. The CDR3 sequence: CASIRGTGNTIYF. The CDR3 DNA reads as TGTGCCAGTATCCGGGGGACTGGAAACACCATATATTTT.

The chain carries TRBV5-1 and TRBJ2-7; the match to TRBD1 covers 7 bases. After removal of 4 bases from V and 1 base from J, the junction contained 8 bases not matched to a gene. Germline loops: CDR1 SGHRS, CDR2 YFSETQ. The CDR3 has 15 residues. The CDR3 DNA sequence: TGCGCCAGCAGCGCCGGACAGGTACCATCCTACGAGCAGTACTTC. Amino acid sequence: CASSAGQVPSYEQYF.

Only one count was recorded for this clone. The V and J genes are TRBV6-2 or TRBV6-3 and TRBJ2-3; D is perhaps TRBD2 (5 bases). From germline, CDR1 is MNHEY and CDR2 SVGEGT. Deletions cut 6 bases from V and 7 bases from J, with 11 bases between. The CDR3 is 12 amino acids. The CDR3 DNA reads as TGTGCCAGCAGCTCTGACTACAATACGCAGTATTTT. Translating it yields CASSSDYNTQYF.

The chain couples TRBV7-2 to TRBJ2-3, with 11 bases aligning to TRBD2. Looked up from germline, CDR1 is SGHTA and CDR2 is FQGNSA. With V trimmed by 5 bases and J by 5 bases, 9 bases remained unmatched. The CDR3 is 16 amino acids. The CDR3 DNA reads as TGTGCCAGCAGCCGTACTAGCGGGAGTTTCAGAGATACGCAGTATTTT. This encodes CASSRTSGSFRDTQYF.

The rearrangement links TRBV30 to TRBJ1-2; 9 bases match TRBD1. V was clipped by 0 bases and J by 2 bases; unmatched bases: 1. From germline, CDR1 is GTSNPN and CDR2 SVGIG (reference sequence). This CDR3 contains 14 residues. This CDR3 reads CAWSVDRGNYGYTF. The CDR3 bases are TGTGCCTGGAGTGTAGACAGGGGGAACTATGGCTACACCTTC. The full variable domain, with the rest looked up from reference TRBV30 and TRBJ1-2, is SQTIHQWPATLVQPVGSPLSLECTVEGTSNPNLYWYRQAAGRGLQLLFYSVGIGQISSEVPQNLSASRPQDRQFILSSKKLLLSDSGFYLCAWSVDRGNYGYTFGSGTRLTVV.

V is TRBV28 and J is TRBJ1-2; TRBD1 agrees at 7 bases. CDR1 is MDHEN, CDR2 SYDVKM, per germline. The ends lost 6 bases at V and 8 bases at J; junction bases unmatched: 9. The CDR3 has 13 residues. The CDR3 bases are TGTGCCAGCAGAAGGGGGCTCCAGGTGGGCTACACCTTC. It specifies CASRRGLQVGYTF.

The chain combines TRBV2 with TRBJ2-1, with 12 positions matching TRBD2. Germline V gives CDR1 SNHLY, CDR2 FYNNEI. V lost 0 bases and J lost 8; bases outside the gene matches: 11. CDR3 length equals 18 residues. In nucleotides, the CDR3 is TGTGCCAGCAGTGAAGCGCTTCGGACTAGCGGGGTTACGGATGAGCAGTTCTTC. Protein product: CASSEALRTSGVTDEQFF.

The chain employs TRBV18 and TRBJ2-5; TRBD1 matches 10 bases. J gave up 2 bases and V 5 bases, and 5 bases lay outside the gene matches. Germline CDR1 KGHSH, CDR2 LQKENI. This CDR3 has 15 amino acids. The CDR3, as DNA: TGTGCCAGCTCAACTAGACAGGGGGCTCAAGAGACCCAGTACTTC. It specifies CASSTRQGAQETQYF.

With respect to this clone: Other DNA sequences of this sample code for an identical CDR3. This chain uses TRBV7-2 with TRBJ2-5, with D maybe TRBD1 (5 bases). Germline V gene data show CDR1 as SGHTA and CDR2 as FQGNSA. CDR3 size: 14 residues. V gave up 2 bases and J gave up 0 bases, with 7 bases separating them. The CDR3 DNA is TGTGCCAGCAGCTTACAGGGTCACCAAGAGACCCAGTACTTC. Its protein product is CASSLQGHQETQYF.

The CDR3 nucleotides are TGTGCCTGGAGTATCCTTAACTATGGCTACACCTTC. Its translation is CAWSILNYGYTF. The chain recombines TRBV30 with TRBJ1-2; D is unclear. Trimming cost V 2 bases and J 1 base, with 5 bases left between them. Germline V CDR1 and CDR2: GTSNPN, SVGIG (reference sequence). The CDR3 totals 12 residues. The whole variable domain, remainder taken from reference TRBV30 and TRBJ1-2, is SQTIHQWPATLVQPVGSPLSLECTVEGTSNPNLYWYRQAAGRGLQLLFYSVGIGQISSEVPQNLSASRPQDRQFILSSKKLLLSDSGFYLCAWSILNYGYTFGSGTRLTVV.

V is TRBV18 and J is TRBJ1-1, with 8 bases fitting TRBD1. The CDR3 is made up of 16 amino acids. Germline V gene data show CDR1 as KGHSH and CDR2 as LQKENI. V lost 2 bases and J lost 0; bases outside the gene matches: 5. The CDR3 sequence: CASSPGTGDLNTEAFF. In DNA form, the CDR3 reads TGTGCCAGCTCACCAGGGACAGGTGATTTGAACACTGAAGCTTTCTTT. The entire variable domain, with the rest obtained from reference TRBV18 and TRBJ1-1, is as follows: NAGVMQNPRHLVRRRGQEARLRCSPMKGHSHVYWYRQLPEEGLKFMVYLQKENIIDESGMPKERFSAEFPKEGPSILRIQQVVRGDSAAYFCASSPGTGDLNTEAFFGQGTRLTVV.

V gene TRBV28 combines with J gene TRBJ1-2; 7 bases map to TRBD1. The V and J ends lost 5 bases and 0 bases, in that order; junction bases with no gene match: 9. Germline loops: CDR1 MDHEN, CDR2 SYDVKM. The CDR3 runs 16 residues. The DNA of the CDR3 is TGTGCCAGCAGTAGCACAGGGGCCTCCCCTAACTATGGCTACACCTTC. Its protein is CASSSTGASPNYGYTF.

This chain joins TRBV2 and TRBJ1-5, with D maybe TRBD1 (5 bases). The CDR3 contains 14 residues. Germline assignment: CDR1 SNHLY and CDR2 FYNNEI. V was pared by 7 bases and J by 7 bases, with 17 bases between. The CDR3 DNA reads as TGTGCCAGCATGGACTCGGGGGTCAGGCAGCCCCAGCATTTT. This gives the protein CASMDSGVRQPQHF.

V and J are TRBV6-6 and TRBJ1-6; D is uncertain. V was trimmed by 0 bases and J by 2 bases, leaving 8 bases between them. CDR1 and CDR2 from the germline V gene are MNHNY and SVGAGI (reference sequence). CDR3 length: 16 amino acids. CDR3 sequence reads: CASSYSEATYNSPLHF. CDR3 sequence (DNA): TGTGCCAGCAGTTACTCAGAGGCTACCTATAATTCACCCCTCCACTTT.

V usage is TRBV7-3 and J usage is TRBJ1-2; D not resolved. V was trimmed by 5 bases and J by 5 bases, leaving 9 bases between them. CDR3 length: 12 amino acids. Germline V gene data show CDR1 as SGHTA and CDR2 as FQGTGA. The CDR3 loop reads CASSPPGYGYTF. The CDR3 region has the DNA TGTGCCAGCAGCCCTCCGGGTTATGGCTACACCTTC.

In this sample, this clone turned up once. The chain uses TRBV9 and TRBJ2-1, with 8 positions matching TRBD1. V was clipped by 3 bases and J by 7 bases; unmatched bases: 9. In germline, CDR1 is SGDLS, CDR2 YYNGEE. The CDR3 has 15 residues. For the CDR3, the DNA is TGTGCCAGCAGCGGCGGACAGGGATGGCTAAATGAGCAGTTCTTC. Translated: CASSGGQGWLNEQFF.

This clone was seen a handful of times. The chain links TRBV3-1 (or the pseudogene TRBV3-2) to TRBJ2-7; 8 nucleotides match TRBD1. The germline V gene encodes CDR1 LGHDT and CDR2 YNNKEL (reference sequence). Trimming cost V 5 bases and J 9 bases; bases outside gene matches: 3. This CDR3 is built from 11 residues. The CDR3 protein is CASSDDRGQYF. The CDR3 nucleotides read TGTGCCAGCAGCGATGACAGGGGGCAGTACTTC.

The chain links TRBV30 to TRBJ2-1; 7 bases are shared with TRBD1. This CDR3 is 12 amino acids long. The germline V gene has CDR1 GTSNPN and CDR2 SVGIG (reference sequence). V trimming: 3 bases; J trimming: 13 bases; junction bases outside the gene matches: 9. The CDR3 region has the DNA TGTGCCTGGAGGATACAGGGGAGTAATCAGTTCTTC. Amino acids: CAWRIQGSNQFF. The full variable domain, in which reference TRBV30 and TRBJ2-1 provide the parts outside the CDR3, is SQTIHQWPATLVQPVGSPLSLECTVEGTSNPNLYWYRQAAGRGLQLLFYSVGIGQISSEVPQNLSASRPQDRQFILSSKKLLLSDSGFYLCAWRIQGSNQFFGPGTRLTVL.

This chain connects TRBV7-9 to TRBJ1-1, with unresolved D. This CDR3 has 13 amino acids. Trimming cost V 2 bases and J 2 bases, with 6 bases left between them. Per germline, CDR1 SEHNR and CDR2 FQNEAQ (reference sequence). This CDR3 is CASSLSVNTEAFF. As DNA, the CDR3 is TGTGCCAGCAGCTTAAGCGTAAACACTGAAGCTTTCTTT.

This clone was seen just once. This chain connects TRBV15 to TRBJ2-7; 11 bases line up with TRBD2. Germline CDR1 LNHNV, CDR2 YYDKDF (reference sequence). V lost 1 base, J lost 5 bases, and 13 bases stayed unmatched. The CDR3 extends over 18 amino acids. Written as DNA, the CDR3 is TGTGCCACCAGCAGAGCAGGAAGTGTAACTAGCGGGAGCCACGAGCAGTACTTC. Amino acids: CATSRAGSVTSGSHEQYF.

This clone showed up just once. The rearrangement links TRBV24-1 to TRBJ2-3, with D perhaps matching TRBD2 (6 bases). With 8 bases removed from V and 4 bases from J, the gap between germline ends came to 12 bases. Germline-derived CDR1 and CDR2 are KGHDR and SFDVKD. The CDR3 contains 13 residues. The CDR3 loop reads CATNPSGADTQYF. The CDR3, as DNA: TGTGCCACCAACCCCTCGGGAGCAGATACGCAGTATTTT.

This rearrangement joins TRBV5-4 to TRBJ1-2, with D tentatively TRBD1 (5 bases). Germline CDR1 reads SGHNT; CDR2 reads YYREEE (reference sequence). Trimming took off 2 bases at V and 0 bases at J, with 11 bases between the two ends. The CDR3 runs 15 residues. Here the CDR3 reads CASSFVDTANYGYTF. The CDR3, as DNA: TGTGCCAGCAGCTTCGTGGACACTGCTAACTATGGCTACACCTTC. Combining the CDR3 with reference TRBV5-4 and TRBJ1-2 gives the whole variable domain ETGVTQSPTHLIKTRGQQVTLRCSSQSGHNTVSWYQQALGQGPQFIFQYYREEENGRGNFPPRFSGLQFPNYSSELNVNALELDDSALYLCASSFVDTANYGYTFGSGTRLTVV.

The CDR3 region has the DNA TGTGCCAGCAGTTACTCCCCGCATACGGCGGGCGAGCAGTACTTC. Its translation is CASSYSPHTAGEQYF. V gene TRBV6-5 combines with J gene TRBJ2-7; the D gene is possibly TRBD2 (5 bases). Trimming left V 0 bases short and J 6 bases short, with 15 bases between. CDR1 and CDR2 from the germline V gene are MNHEY and SVGAGI. The CDR3 has 15 amino acids.

The V gene is TRBV6-1, the J gene TRBJ2-4, with a weak D call TRBD2 (5 bases). V was shortened by 2 bases and J by 10 bases, with 12 bases between the two germline ends. Germline lookup yields CDR1 MNHNS and CDR2 SASEGT. The CDR3 sequence is 13 residues long. The CDR3 DNA reads TGTGCCAGCAGTGAAATCGGGGTTGGGATTCAGTACTTC. Translated: CASSEIGVGIQYF.